Sequencing of this T cell receptor (beta chain) was carried out in a study of cytomegalovirus exposure and HLA in healthy donors. After removal of 0 bases from V and 3 bases from J, the junction contained 14 bases not matched to a gene. The germline V gene has CDR1 GTSNPN and CDR2 SVGIG (reference sequence). CDR3 length: 18 amino acids. Generated by immunoSEQ multiplex PCR, the TCRdb table keeps only in-frame clones and is missing some. The table lists over 250,000 clones, around 90% of them singletons, with about 1% in the top ten. This clone was recorded once. Its specificity is unknown. The study, taken as a whole, reports: In vitro experiments confirmed that a few CMV-associated chains were specific for CMV antigens. The study put roughly 160 TCR beta chains on its list as cytomegalovirus-associated.

This TCR came from a woman aged 25 to 39 in good health and CMV-seropositive. Sequencing used PBMCs. V is TRBV30 and J is TRBJ2-5; 9 positions agree with TRBD2. The CDR3 nucleotides read TGTGCCTGGAGTGTACGGATGGGCGGGGGGGCTGTGGAAGAGACCCAGTACTTC. Translation gives CAWSVRMGGGAVEETQYF. The full variable domain, in which reference TRBV30 and TRBJ2-5 provide the parts outside the CDR3, is SQTIHQWPATLVQPVGSPLSLECTVEGTSNPNLYWYRQAAGRGLQLLFYSVGIGQISSEVPQNLSASRPQDRQFILSSKKLLLSDSGFYLCAWSVRMGGGAVEETQYFGPGTRLLVL.